Presented here are 15 T cell receptor beta chains from one specimen sequenced in a study of blood T cell repertoires in COVID-19. Generated by immunoSEQ multiplex PCR, the TCRdb table keeps only in-frame clones and is missing some. This table holds 200,000 to 300,000 clones, around 84% found once. Source material: peripheral blood. The receptor set was obtained from a woman under 30 with acute or convalescent COVID-19.

The J gene is TRBJ2-7, the V gene TRBV27; TRBD2 matches at 7 bases. The length of the CDR3 is 15 residues. V was clipped by 2 bases and J by 4 bases; unmatched bases: 8. Germline lookup yields CDR1 MNHEY and CDR2 SMNVEV (reference sequence). The CDR3 here is CASSLSLAATYEQYF. The CDR3 DNA sequence: TGTGCCAGCAGTTTAAGCCTAGCGGCAACTTACGAGCAGTACTTC.

The V call is TRBV7-6, the J call TRBJ1-5; 8 positions match TRBD1. CDR3 size: 16 residues. The germline V gene has CDR1 SGHVS and CDR2 FNYEAQ. Trimming took 5 bases from V and 1 from J; bases not matched to a gene: 7. The chain's CDR3 is CASSLGQGISNQPQHF. The CDR3 DNA is TGTGCCAGCAGCCTTGGACAGGGAATCAGCAATCAGCCCCAGCATTTT.

This chain uses TRBV5-5 with TRBJ1-4; 8 bases are shared with TRBD1. Trimming took 4 bases from V and 3 from J; bases not matched to a gene: 17. Germline assignment: CDR1 SGHKS and CDR2 YYEKEE (reference sequence). The CDR3 sequence is 19 residues long. The CDR3 nucleotides read TGTGCCAGCAGCGTAACAGGGGGACGTGGGGTAGGGGCTAATGAAAAACTGTTTTTT. Residues: CASSVTGGRGVGANEKLFF.

The CDR3 loop is CASSLTGTPSYNSPLHF. For the CDR3, the DNA is TGTGCCAGCAGCTTGACAGGAACGCCGTCATATAATTCACCCCTCCACTTT. This chain uses TRBV5-5 with TRBJ1-6; D might be TRBD1 (5 bases). Germline CDR1 reads SGHKS; CDR2 reads YYEKEE (reference sequence). The CDR3 contains 17 residues. Trimming removed 1 base at V and 4 bases at J, with 15 bases between.

V gene TRBV6-5 combines with J gene TRBJ2-1; 9 bases line up with TRBD2. Looked up from germline, CDR1 is MNHEY and CDR2 is SVGAGI. V lost 6 bases to trimming and J lost 6 bases; unmatched junction nucleotides: 6. The CDR3 runs to 14 residues. The DNA of the CDR3 is TGTGCCAGCAGATCGGGACTAGCAAGCAATGAGCAGTTCTTC. This codes for CASRSGLASNEQFF.

The V and J genes are TRBV20-1 and TRBJ2-1; a weak D match, TRBD1 (6 bases). The CDR3 covers 11 residues. CDR1 is DFQATT, CDR2 SNEGSKA, per germline (reference sequence). Trimming left V 4 bases short and J 5 bases short, with 6 bases between. CDR3 region: CSAKGDNEQFF. In nucleotides, the CDR3 is TGCAGTGCTAAGGGGGACAATGAGCAGTTCTTC.

The rearrangement links TRBV7-2 to TRBJ1-4, with TRBD1 as a possible D gene (6 bases). The length of the CDR3 is 16 residues. Germline V CDR1 and CDR2: SGHTA, FQGNSA. V lost 5 bases and J 8 bases, leaving 21 bases between the germline ends. The CDR3 DNA follows: TGTGCCAGCAGCCCGCGGGTCCCTGGACAGAGGGAAAAACTGTTTTTT. It yields the protein CASSPRVPGQREKLFF.

This rearrangement joins TRBV19 to TRBJ2-7, with a weak D call TRBD2 (5 bases). CDR1 is LNHDA, CDR2 SQIVND, per germline (reference sequence). CDR3 length equals 14 residues. V lost 4 bases and J 4 bases, leaving 14 bases between the germline ends. The CDR3 is CASSTRGELYEQYF. DNA of the CDR3: TGTGCCAGTAGTACCCGTGGGGAGCTATACGAGCAGTACTTC.

J is TRBJ1-5 and V is TRBV20-1, with 7 bases identical to TRBD1. CDR1 is DFQATT, CDR2 SNEGSKA, per germline (reference sequence). This CDR3 is built from 15 residues. V was pared by 3 bases and J by 6 bases, with 11 bases of the junction left unmatched. The CDR3 nucleotides are TGCAGTGCTAGTCGTGTAGGGCAGGGGGGTCAGCCCCAGCATTTT. Translation: CSASRVGQGGQPQHF.

This sequence joins TRBV6-2 or TRBV6-3 and TRBJ2-7, with 8 bases aligning to TRBD2. The germline gives CDR1 MNHEY, CDR2 SVGEGT. The CDR3 has 15 residues. Trimming cost V 5 bases and J 6 bases; bases outside gene matches: 12. The CDR3 spells CASSRNSGIKGEQYF. In DNA form, the CDR3 reads TGTGCCAGCAGTCGGAATAGCGGGATCAAGGGCGAGCAGTACTTC.

The J gene is TRBJ2-1, the V gene TRBV14; possible D gene TRBD2, 5 bases. CDR1 SGHDN and CDR2 FVKESK come from the germline V gene. The length of the CDR3 is 14 residues. V was pared by 4 bases and J by 0 bases, with 7 bases between. CDR3 sequence reads: CASSLRGSYNEQFF. The CDR3 DNA sequence: TGTGCCAGCAGCCTCCGGGGCTCCTACAATGAGCAGTTCTTC.

The gene calls are TRBV14 and TRBJ2-2; D may be TRBD1 (5 bases). Germline V lookup: CDR1 SGHDN, CDR2 FVKESK. The germline V and J ends were trimmed by 8 bases and 0 bases, with 16 bases remaining between them. This CDR3 has 16 residues. The CDR3 region is CASGARGGPNTGELFF. CDR3 DNA sequence: TGTGCCAGCGGGGCAAGGGGCGGTCCGAACACCGGGGAGCTGTTTTTT.

The chain has TRBV14 and TRBJ2-7; 8 bases are shared with TRBD2. The CDR3 is 14 amino acids. J lost 4 bases, V lost 1 base, and 3 bases had no gene match. Germline CDR1 and CDR2: SGHDN and FVKESK. CDR3 sequence: CASSQVAGNYEQYF. CDR3 in DNA: TGTGCCAGCAGCCAAGTAGCGGGAAATTACGAGCAGTACTTC.

The chain combines TRBV28 with TRBJ1-3; maybe TRBD1 (6 bases). CDR1 and CDR2 from the germline V gene are MDHEN and SYDVKM. There are 17 residues in the CDR3. The ends were cut back, 6 bases at V and 3 bases at J, with 21 bases in the middle. The CDR3 loop reads CASRPARWGRGGNTIYF. In DNA form, the CDR3 reads TGTGCCAGCAGGCCAGCCCGGTGGGGGCGCGGTGGAAACACCATATATTTT.

The J gene is TRBJ1-1, the V gene TRBV10-2; the D gene is possibly TRBD1 (6 bases). The CDR3 contains 15 residues. CDR1 is WSHSY, CDR2 SAAADI, per germline. V shed 3 bases and J shed 3 bases, with 14 bases lying between them. CDR3 amino acids: CASSEFGGQDTEAFF. In DNA, the CDR3 is TGCGCCAGCAGTGAATTCGGGGGGCAAGACACTGAAGCTTTCTTT.